Listed here are 26 T cell receptor beta chains from one sample, sequenced in a study of T cell responses to AZD1222 COVID-19 vaccine. Measured with immunoSEQ multiplex PCR; TCRdb has only the in-frame clones, and not every one. The table lists 90,000 to 140,000 clones, approximately 92% of them singletons. Sequencing used peripheral blood, obtained 28 days after the second AZD1222 dose. The receptors were gathered from an adult who received the AZD1222 COVID-19 vaccine.

V and J are TRBV18 and TRBJ2-5; D gene ambiguous. V lost 2 bases and J 0 bases, leaving 7 bases between the germline ends. Germline V gives CDR1 KGHSH, CDR2 LQKENI. This CDR3 has 14 residues. The CDR3 spells CASSPVGYQETQYF. CDR3 coding DNA: TGTGCCAGCTCACCAGTAGGGTACCAAGAGACCCAGTACTTC.

This clone was detected once. This chain joins TRBV2 and TRBJ2-7; 8 nucleotides match TRBD2. The CDR3 contains 14 residues. From germline, CDR1 is SNHLY and CDR2 FYNNEI. Trimming cost V 5 bases and J 2 bases; bases outside gene matches: 5. The DNA for the CDR3 is TGTGCCAGCAGTCGACTAGCGCAAACCTACGAGCAGTACTTC. Its translation: CASSRLAQTYEQYF.

V usage is TRBV28 and J usage is TRBJ2-5, with D uncertain. There are 15 residues in the CDR3. V was clipped by 3 bases and J by 3 bases, with 14 bases between them. From germline, CDR1 is MDHEN and CDR2 SYDVKM. The CDR3 reads CASSFQLGRKETQYF. The CDR3 DNA reads TGTGCCAGCAGTTTTCAACTCGGTAGGAAAGAGACCCAGTACTTC.

V gene TRBV30 combines with J gene TRBJ1-2; D remains unclear. CDR3 length equals 14 residues. V lost 5 bases to trimming and J lost 5 bases, with 18 bases between them. The germline CDR1 and CDR2 sequences are GTSNPN and SVGIG (reference sequence). CDR3 loop: CAWGRAALFYGYTF. The CDR3 region has the DNA TGTGCCTGGGGTCGGGCCGCCCTTTTTTATGGCTACACCTTC.

The chain combines TRBV19 with TRBJ2-1; TRBD1 is a possible D gene (7 bases). V was clipped by 5 bases and J by 8 bases, with 13 bases between them. This CDR3 spans 13 amino acids. The V gene's germline CDR1 is LNHDA and CDR2 SQIVND (reference sequence). The CDR3 DNA is TGTGCCAGTAGTCCGTCAGGGGGGTATGAGCAGTTCTTC. Translated, it gives CASSPSGGYEQFF.

In the case of this clone: This CDR3 is also generated by other DNA sequences in the sample. The chain links TRBV28 to TRBJ1-3; D is undetermined. The CDR3 has 12 amino acids. Trimming took 2 bases from V and 4 from J, leaving 3 bases between them. The V gene's germline CDR1 is MDHEN and CDR2 SYDVKM. The DNA of the CDR3 is TGTGCCAGCAGTTTAACCGGAAACACCATATATTTT. Its translation: CASSLTGNTIYF. Using reference TRBV28 and TRBJ1-3 for the parts outside the CDR3, the full variable domain is DVKVTQSSRYLVKRTGEKVFLECVQDMDHENMFWYRQDPGLGLRLIYFSYDVKMKEKGDIPEGYSVSREKKERFSLILESASTNQTSMYLCASSLTGNTIYFGEGSWLTVV.

The J gene is TRBJ2-3, the V gene TRBV19, with 9 bases fitting TRBD1. Losses at the gene ends were 6 bases for V and 10 bases for J; bases not matched to a gene: 5. CDR1 and CDR2 (germline): LNHDA, SQIVND (reference sequence). The CDR3 loop spans 12 amino acids. This CDR3 reads CASRGDRAPQYF. Written as DNA, the CDR3 is TGTGCCAGTAGGGGGGACAGGGCACCGCAGTATTTT.

The CDR3 is CASSLEAGLNQPQHF. In DNA form, the CDR3 reads TGTGCCAGCAGCTTAGAGGCAGGGCTCAATCAGCCCCAGCATTTT. J is TRBJ1-5 and V is TRBV7-2; tentatively, D is TRBD1 (5 bases). V was pared by 1 base and J by 3 bases, with 10 bases between. This CDR3 has 15 amino acids. Germline CDR1 reads SGHTA; CDR2 reads FQGNSA.

This sequence joins TRBV28 and TRBJ1-3; 7 bases are shared with TRBD1. The CDR3 sequence is 15 residues long. V gave up 3 bases and J gave up 3 bases; unmatched junction bases: 5. In germline, CDR1 is MDHEN, CDR2 SYDVKM. CDR3 DNA sequence: TGTGCCAGCAGTTTTTCAGGGGGGCGTGGAAACACCATATATTTT. Protein: CASSFSGGRGNTIYF. The entire variable domain, with the rest obtained from reference TRBV28 and TRBJ1-3, is as follows: DVKVTQSSRYLVKRTGEKVFLECVQDMDHENMFWYRQDPGLGLRLIYFSYDVKMKEKGDIPEGYSVSREKKERFSLILESASTNQTSMYLCASSFSGGRGNTIYFGEGSWLTVV.

The chain links TRBV7-9 to TRBJ2-2, with a tentative D call TRBD2 (6 bases). The V and J ends lost 10 bases and 3 bases respectively, with 15 bases between them. This CDR3 has 14 amino acids. Looked up from germline, CDR1 is SEHNR and CDR2 is FQNEAQ (reference sequence). CDR3 loop: CATASGVDTGELFF. CDR3 coding DNA: TGTGCCACCGCCTCGGGGGTGGACACCGGGGAGCTGTTTTTT.

This chain connects TRBV7-8 to TRBJ2-1; 8 nucleotides line up with TRBD2. The CDR3 contains 18 residues. Germline V CDR1 and CDR2: SGHVS, FQNEAQ. V gave up 3 bases and J gave up 6 bases; unmatched junction bases: 16. CDR3 loop: CASSFTSGFRPNANEQFF. As DNA, the CDR3 is TGTGCCAGCAGCTTCACTAGCGGTTTTCGTCCTAACGCCAATGAGCAGTTCTTC.

The chain couples TRBV7-9 to TRBJ2-2; D unclear. The CDR3 totals 14 residues. V was clipped by 3 bases and J by 2 bases, with 7 bases between them. CDR1 and CDR2 from the germline V gene are SEHNR and FQNEAQ (reference sequence). The CDR3 DNA reads TGTGCCAGCAGCTTGGGTAGCAACACCGGGGAGCTGTTTTTT. This sequence encodes CASSLGSNTGELFF.

This clone was observed a single time. This chain joins TRBV28 and TRBJ1-4, with D possibly matching TRBD1 (5 bases). Germline V gives CDR1 MDHEN, CDR2 SYDVKM. V was shortened by 7 bases and J by 7 bases, with 13 bases between the two germline ends. This CDR3 comprises 13 residues. CDR3 sequence (DNA): TGTGCCAGCATGCGTGGGACCGCTGAAAAACTGTTTTTT. The encoded protein is CASMRGTAEKLFF.

This clone was observed a handful of times. J is TRBJ1-2 and V is TRBV11-2; a possible D gene is TRBD1 (6 bases). V lost 5 bases and J lost 4, with 14 bases in between. Germline CDR1 SGHAT, CDR2 FQNNGV. This CDR3 has 14 amino acids. The CDR3 coding sequence is TGTGCCAGCAGCAACGAACAGGGCGTCTATGGCTACACCTTC. Protein sequence: CASSNEQGVYGYTF.

The chain carries TRBV6-5 and TRBJ2-7; TRBD1 is a possible D gene (6 bases). V was cut by 5 bases and J by 3 bases, with 14 bases left in between. Germline loops: CDR1 MNHEY, CDR2 SVGAGI. The CDR3 is made up of 14 amino acids. Written as DNA, the CDR3 is TGTGCCAGCAGTCCCGACAGGACGAACTACGAGCAGTACTTC. Translating it yields CASSPDRTNYEQYF.

The chain uses TRBV2 and TRBJ1-6; 9 positions agree with TRBD1. The ends lost 7 bases at V and 9 bases at J; junction bases unmatched: 7. The CDR3 runs 14 residues. In germline, CDR1 is SNHLY, CDR2 FYNNEI. The CDR3 here is CASIGQGIASPLHF. In DNA, the CDR3 is TGTGCCAGCATCGGACAGGGGATTGCTTCACCCCTCCACTTT. Full variable domain (rest looked up from reference TRBV2 and TRBJ1-6): EPEVTQTPSHQVTQMGQEVILRCVPISNHLYFYWYRQILGQKVEFLVSFYNNEISEKSEIFDDQFSVERPDGSNFTLKIRSTKLEDSAMYFCASIGQGIASPLHFGNGTRLTVT.

The chain is built from TRBV14 and TRBJ2-1; 8 bases are a match to TRBD2. The junction had 6 bases not matched to a gene; V was cut back by 4 bases and J by 7 bases. Germline V CDR1 and CDR2: SGHDN, FVKESK. The CDR3 length is 14 residues. CDR3 coding DNA: TGTGCCAGCAGCCTTAGCGGGATACGGAATGAGCAGTTCTTC. It is translated as CASSLSGIRNEQFF.

The chain links TRBV27 to TRBJ1-6; TRBD1 might be the D (5 bases). Trimming took off 6 bases at V and 7 bases at J, with 16 bases between the two ends. The CDR3 covers 15 residues. Germline V gene data show CDR1 as MNHEY and CDR2 as SMNVEV (reference sequence). The CDR3 DNA reads as TGTGCCAGCAGGCAAGAAAGTAACAGGAATTCACCCCTCCACTTT. Amino acids: CASRQESNRNSPLHF.

The chain carries TRBV28 and TRBJ2-7, with D tentatively TRBD2 (5 bases). The V gene lost 7 bases and the J gene lost 3 bases, with 16 bases spanning the gap. Germline CDR1 reads MDHEN; CDR2 reads SYDVKM. The CDR3 is made up of 14 amino acids. The CDR3 is CASIPRGPNYEQYF. CDR3 DNA sequence: TGTGCCAGCATCCCGAGAGGGCCCAACTACGAGCAGTACTTC.

The V and J genes are TRBV7-8 and TRBJ2-3; D may correspond to TRBD1 or TRBD2 (5 bases each). The CDR3 is made up of 15 amino acids. V was pared by 2 bases and J by 3 bases, with 12 bases between. The germline CDR1 and CDR2 sequences are SGHVS and FQNEAQ. This CDR3 reads CASSLSGSRTDTQYF. DNA for the CDR3: TGTGCCAGCAGCTTATCAGGGAGCAGGACAGATACGCAGTATTTT.

The chain is built from TRBV6-5 and TRBJ2-5; D perhaps matches TRBD2 (6 bases). The CDR3 runs 15 residues. Germline V gene sequence: CDR1 MNHEY, CDR2 SVGAGI. V shed 6 bases and J shed 5 bases, with 19 bases lying between them. This CDR3 reads CASSADGGIGETQYF. The CDR3 DNA reads as TGTGCCAGCAGCGCCGATGGGGGGATAGGGGAGACCCAGTACTTC.

The CDR3 here is CASSRDQYNEQFF. The CDR3, as DNA: TGTGCCAGCAGCAGGGACCAGTACAATGAGCAGTTCTTC. V usage is TRBV6-2 or TRBV6-3 and J usage is TRBJ2-1; D assignment may be TRBD1 or TRBD2 (5 bases each). Trimming shortened V by 6 bases and J by 4 bases, and 10 bases separated the two germline ends. Germline values: CDR1 MNHEY, CDR2 SVGEGT. The CDR3 runs 13 residues.

V gene TRBV19 combines with J gene TRBJ1-1; a possible D gene is TRBD1 (5 bases). V was trimmed by 5 bases and J by 4 bases, leaving 11 bases between them. The CDR3 has 13 amino acids. Germline V gene lookup returns CDR1 LNHDA and CDR2 SQIVND (reference sequence). The CDR3 is CASSRTGGTEAFF. CDR3 nucleotide sequence: TGTGCCAGTAGTCGCACAGGAGGCACTGAAGCTTTCTTT. Based on the CDR3 plus reference TRBV19 and TRBJ1-1, the full variable domain is DGGITQSPKYLFRKEGQNVTLSCEQNLNHDAMYWYRQDPGQGLRLIYYSQIVNDFQKGDIAEGYSVSREKKESFPLTVTSAQKNPTAFYLCASSRTGGTEAFFGQGTRLTVV.

This clone has a single count. This chain links TRBV19 with TRBJ1-1; 10 positions match TRBD1. The CDR3 length is 14 residues. In germline, CDR1 is LNHDA, CDR2 SQIVND (reference sequence). V trimming: 7 bases; J trimming: 4 bases; junction bases outside the gene matches: 6. The CDR3 region is CASIDRGRVTEAFF. The CDR3 nucleotides are TGTGCCAGTATCGACAGGGGGCGGGTCACTGAAGCTTTCTTT.

The chain recombines TRBV4-2 with TRBJ2-4; maybe TRBD2 (5 bases). This CDR3 is 15 amino acids long. V was shortened by 1 base and J by 8 bases, with 15 bases between the two germline ends. From germline, CDR1 is LGHNA and CDR2 YNFKEQ. The CDR3 loop reads CASSQAGSLEDIQYF. In DNA, the CDR3 is TGTGCCAGCAGCCAAGCTGGCTCCCTGGAGGACATTCAGTACTTC.

This clone was picked up a small number of times. This chain joins TRBV27 and TRBJ1-2, with no clear D. V dropped 2 bases and J dropped 0 bases, with 10 bases sitting between them. Germline CDR1 and CDR2: MNHEY and SMNVEV (reference sequence). This CDR3 has 15 residues. This chain's CDR3 is CASSLLSTSNYGYTF. CDR3 DNA sequence: TGTGCCAGCAGTTTACTTAGCACCTCTAACTATGGCTACACCTTC.